This T cell receptor beta chain was obtained from a study of T-cell memory formation after mild COVID-19. Overall study context: Largely donor-specific sequence clusters came from two donors. Overall study findings and caveats: Mainly CM and EM harbored the contracting CD4+ clones; mainly EMRA harbored the CD8+ ones. The authors left the SARS-CoV-2 specificity of second-wave clones peaking on day 37 unconfirmed.

Of note for this clonotype: No antigen is known for it.

5'RACE primed at constant segments yielded TCR alpha and TCR beta cDNA libraries bearing sample barcodes and UMIs. Using its own MiXCR run on the 5' RACE reads, TCRdb lists one record per CDR3 protein. The data show nearly 110,000 distinct CDR3 sequences, with approximately 15% seen just once and 28% held by the top ten. The receptor was isolated from an adult woman who had mild COVID-19 (a few samples of this study predate the infection). Cell type and time point are not known. The sample taken for sequencing was PBMCs or a T cell subset sorted from them (not recorded which).

As DNA, the CDR3 is TGCAGTGCTAGAGGATTTGGGCCAGATACTTACGAGCAGTACTTC. Translated, it gives CSARGFGPDTYEQYF. The chain uses TRBV20-1 and TRBJ2-7; D not resolved. There are 15 residues in the CDR3. In germline, CDR1 is DFQATT, CDR2 SNEGSKA (reference sequence). V lost 1 base and J lost 4, with 17 bases in between.